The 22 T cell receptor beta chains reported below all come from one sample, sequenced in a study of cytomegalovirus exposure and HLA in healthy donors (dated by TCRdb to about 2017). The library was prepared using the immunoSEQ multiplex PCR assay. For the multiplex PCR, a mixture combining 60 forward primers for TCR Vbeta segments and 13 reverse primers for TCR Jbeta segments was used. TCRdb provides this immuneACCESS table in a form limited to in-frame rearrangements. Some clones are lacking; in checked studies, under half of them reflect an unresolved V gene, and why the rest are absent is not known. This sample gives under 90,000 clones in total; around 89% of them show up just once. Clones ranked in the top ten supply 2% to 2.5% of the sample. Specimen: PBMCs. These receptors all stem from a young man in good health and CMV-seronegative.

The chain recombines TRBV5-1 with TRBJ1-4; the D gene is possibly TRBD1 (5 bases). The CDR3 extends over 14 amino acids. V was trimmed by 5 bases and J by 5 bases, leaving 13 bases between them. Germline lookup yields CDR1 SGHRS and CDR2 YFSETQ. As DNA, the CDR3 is TGCGCCAGCAGGCGGGACTCCTCAAATGAAAAACTGTTTTTT. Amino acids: CASRRDSSNEKLFF. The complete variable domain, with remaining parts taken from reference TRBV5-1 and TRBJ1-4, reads KAGVTQTPRYLIKTRGQQVTLSCSPISGHRSVSWYQQTPGQGLQFLFEYFSETQRNKGNFPGRFSGRQFSNSRSEMNVSTLELGDSALYLCASRRDSSNEKLFFGSGTQLSVL.

In nucleotides, the CDR3 is TGTGCCAGCAGCCAAAAACAGGGGATTAACTATGGCTACACCTTC. It yields the protein CASSQKQGINYGYTF. This sequence joins TRBV14 and TRBJ1-2; 7 bases align to TRBD1. V trimming: 2 bases; J trimming: 1 base; junction bases outside the gene matches: 4. The CDR3 is 15 amino acids. CDR1 is SGHDN, CDR2 FVKESK, per germline.

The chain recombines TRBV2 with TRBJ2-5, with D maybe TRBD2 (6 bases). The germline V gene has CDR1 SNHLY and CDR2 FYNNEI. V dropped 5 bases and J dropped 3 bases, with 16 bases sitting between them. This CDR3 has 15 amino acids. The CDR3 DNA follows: TGTGCCAGCAGTCGGGGGAAGGGATCCAAAGAGACCCAGTACTTC. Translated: CASSRGKGSKETQYF.

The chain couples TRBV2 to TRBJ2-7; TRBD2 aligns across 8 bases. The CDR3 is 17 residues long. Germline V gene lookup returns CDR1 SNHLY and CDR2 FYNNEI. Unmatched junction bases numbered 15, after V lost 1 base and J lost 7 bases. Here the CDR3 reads CASSEVGPGPRGGEQYF. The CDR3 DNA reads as TGTGCCAGCAGTGAAGTGGGACCGGGACCTCGGGGGGGAGAGCAGTACTTC.

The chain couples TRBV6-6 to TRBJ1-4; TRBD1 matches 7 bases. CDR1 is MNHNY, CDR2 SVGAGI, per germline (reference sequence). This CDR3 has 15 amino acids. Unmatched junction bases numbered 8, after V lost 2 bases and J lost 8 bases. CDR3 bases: TGTGCCAGCAGTTACCCCCCAGGGGGGACGGAAAAACTGTTTTTT. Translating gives CASSYPPGGTEKLFF.

The CDR3 here is CASSLKGKETQYF. The CDR3 nucleotides are TGTGCCAGCAGCTTAAAGGGGAAAGAGACCCAGTACTTC. The rearrangement uses TRBV7-9 and TRBJ2-5, with TRBD1 as a possible D gene (5 bases). The germline V gene encodes CDR1 SEHNR and CDR2 FQNEAQ (reference sequence). V shed 2 bases and J shed 3 bases, with 7 bases lying between them. CDR3 length: 13 residues.

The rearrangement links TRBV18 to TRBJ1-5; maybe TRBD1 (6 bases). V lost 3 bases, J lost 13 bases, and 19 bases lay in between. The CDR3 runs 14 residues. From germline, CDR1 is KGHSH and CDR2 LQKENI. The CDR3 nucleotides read TGTGCCAGCTCACCCAACACAGGGAGGGATCCACAGCATTTT. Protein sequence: CASSPNTGRDPQHF.

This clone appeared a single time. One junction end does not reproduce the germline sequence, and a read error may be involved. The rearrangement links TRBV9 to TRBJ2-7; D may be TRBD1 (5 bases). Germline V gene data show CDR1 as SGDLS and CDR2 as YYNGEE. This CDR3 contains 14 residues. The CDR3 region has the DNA TGTGCCAGCAGTCCCAGGGCTTGGGCCTACGGGCAGTACTTC. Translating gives CASSPRAWAYGQYF.

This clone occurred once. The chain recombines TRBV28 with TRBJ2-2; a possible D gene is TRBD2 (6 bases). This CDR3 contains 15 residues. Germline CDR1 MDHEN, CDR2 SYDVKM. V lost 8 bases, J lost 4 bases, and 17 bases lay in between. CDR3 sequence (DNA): TGTGCCAGCGGGGATTACGCGGGGATCACCGGGGAGCTGTTTTTT. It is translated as CASGDYAGITGELFF.

The CDR3 loop reads CASSQVGGNTGELFF. CDR3 DNA: TGCGCCAGCAGCCAAGTCGGCGGAAACACCGGGGAGCTGTTTTTT. The V call is TRBV4-3, the J call TRBJ2-2; no definite D call. The V end was cut by 1 base, the J end by 2 bases, with 8 bases between. The CDR3 length is 15 residues. Germline CDR1 and CDR2: LGHNA and YSLEER.

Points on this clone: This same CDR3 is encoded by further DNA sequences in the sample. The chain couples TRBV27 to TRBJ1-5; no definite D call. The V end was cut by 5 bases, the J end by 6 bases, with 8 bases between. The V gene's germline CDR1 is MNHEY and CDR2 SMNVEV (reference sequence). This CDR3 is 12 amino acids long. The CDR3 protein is CASSPPGQPQHF. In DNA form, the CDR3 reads TGTGCCAGCAGTCCTCCGGGTCAGCCCCAGCATTTT.

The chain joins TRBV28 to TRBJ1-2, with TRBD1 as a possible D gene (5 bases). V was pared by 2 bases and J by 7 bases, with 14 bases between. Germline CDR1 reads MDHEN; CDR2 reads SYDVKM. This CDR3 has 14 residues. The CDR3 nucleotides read TGTGCCAGCAGTTTAAAGGGGCAGGTACTTGGCTACACCTTC. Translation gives CASSLKGQVLGYTF.

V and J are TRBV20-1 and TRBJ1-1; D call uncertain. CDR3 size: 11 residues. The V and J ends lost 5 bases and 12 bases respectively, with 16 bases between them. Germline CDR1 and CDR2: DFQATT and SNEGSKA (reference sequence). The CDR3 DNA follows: TGCAGTGCTGTGGGAGCAGCGGTTTCTTTCTTT. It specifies CSAVGAAVSFF.

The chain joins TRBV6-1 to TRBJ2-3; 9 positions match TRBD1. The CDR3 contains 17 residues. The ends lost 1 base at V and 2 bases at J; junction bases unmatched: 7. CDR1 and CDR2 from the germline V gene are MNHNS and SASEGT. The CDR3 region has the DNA TGTGCCAGCAGTGAAGGTACTTGGGACAGGGACACAGATACGCAGTATTTT. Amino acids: CASSEGTWDRDTDTQYF.

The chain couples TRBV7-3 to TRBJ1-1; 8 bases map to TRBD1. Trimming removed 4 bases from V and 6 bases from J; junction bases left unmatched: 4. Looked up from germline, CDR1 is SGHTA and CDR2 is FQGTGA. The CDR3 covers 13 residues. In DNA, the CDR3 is TGTGCCAGCAGCTCACAGGGGGTTGCTGAAGCTTTCTTT. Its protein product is CASSSQGVAEAFF.

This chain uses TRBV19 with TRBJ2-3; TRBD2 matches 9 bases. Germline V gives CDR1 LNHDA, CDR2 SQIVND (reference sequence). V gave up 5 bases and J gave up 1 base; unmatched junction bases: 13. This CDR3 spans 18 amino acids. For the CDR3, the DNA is TGTGCCAGTAGTGTCGGAGGTGGACTAGCGACACGCACAGATACGCAGTATTTT. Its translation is CASSVGGGLATRTDTQYF.

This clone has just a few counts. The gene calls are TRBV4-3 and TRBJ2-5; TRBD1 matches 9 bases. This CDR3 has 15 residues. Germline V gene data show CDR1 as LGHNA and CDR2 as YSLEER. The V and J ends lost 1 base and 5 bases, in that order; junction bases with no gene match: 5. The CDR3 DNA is TGCGCCAGCAGCCAAGGGACAGGGGATGTGGAGACCCAGTACTTC. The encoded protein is CASSQGTGDVETQYF.

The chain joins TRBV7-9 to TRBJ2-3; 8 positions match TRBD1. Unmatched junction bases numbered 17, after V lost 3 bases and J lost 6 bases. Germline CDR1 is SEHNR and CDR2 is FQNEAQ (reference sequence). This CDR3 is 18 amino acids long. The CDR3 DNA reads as TGTGCCAGCAGCTTTAAGGGGGACAGGACTATCCGGGCGGATACGCAGTATTTT. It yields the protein CASSFKGDRTIRADTQYF. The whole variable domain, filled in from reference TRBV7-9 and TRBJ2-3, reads DTGVSQNPRHKITKRGQNVTFRCDPISEHNRLYWYRQTLGQGPEFLTYFQNEAQLEKSRLLSDRFSAERPKGSFSTLEIQRTEQGDSAMYLCASSFKGDRTIRADTQYFGPGTRLTVL.

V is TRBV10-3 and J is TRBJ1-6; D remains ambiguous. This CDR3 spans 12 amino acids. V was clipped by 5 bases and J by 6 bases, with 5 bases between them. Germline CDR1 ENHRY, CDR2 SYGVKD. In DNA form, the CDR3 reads TGTGCCATCAGTTCTCGTAATTCACCCCTCCACTTT. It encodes CAISSRNSPLHF.

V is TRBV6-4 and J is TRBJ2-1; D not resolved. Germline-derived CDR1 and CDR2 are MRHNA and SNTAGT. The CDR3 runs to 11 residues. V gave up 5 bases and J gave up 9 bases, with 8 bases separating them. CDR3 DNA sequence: TGTGCCAGCAGTTTAAACTGTGAGCAGTTCTTC. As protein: CASSLNCEQFF.

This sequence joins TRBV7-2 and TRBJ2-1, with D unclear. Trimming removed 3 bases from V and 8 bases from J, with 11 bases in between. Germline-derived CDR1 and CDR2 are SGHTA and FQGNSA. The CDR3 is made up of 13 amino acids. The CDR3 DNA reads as TGTGCCAGCAGCTTCGGCCTTGCGGATGAGCAGTTCTTC. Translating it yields CASSFGLADEQFF.

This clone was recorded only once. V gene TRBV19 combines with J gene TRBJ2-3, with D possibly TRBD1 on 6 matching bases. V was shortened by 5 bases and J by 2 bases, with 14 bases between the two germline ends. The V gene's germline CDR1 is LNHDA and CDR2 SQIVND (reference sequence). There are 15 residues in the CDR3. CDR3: CASSSPGVVTDTQYF. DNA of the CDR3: TGTGCCAGTAGTTCTCCAGGGGTTGTCACAGATACGCAGTATTTT.